Described below is a single T cell receptor beta chain sequence and its context. No antigen is known for it. This sample was taken from a study of identical twins. Via MiXCR, TCRdb re-called the 5' RACE reads, giving one row per CDR3 protein. Altogether 550,000 to 700,000 distinct CDR3 sequences are present, 21% being singletons, with the ten largest covering roughly 4%. The CDR3 consists of 16 residues. V dropped 5 bases and J dropped 9 bases, with 23 bases sitting between them. Per germline, CDR1 SNHLY and CDR2 FYNNEI. Findings and caveats of the study: Cord blood beta clonotypes present at high abundance carried fewer insertions; no such pattern appeared in memory repertoires.

This sample was shared with a second study, whose subject was T cells expressing NK-cell markers. As reported in that work: The study drew TCR beta repertoires from sorted CD3+CD56+NKG2C+, CD3+CD56+NKG2C- and CD3+CD56-NKG2C+ T cells.

The rearrangement joins TRBV2 to TRBJ2-4; D is undetermined. Source material: PBMCs. The clonotype originates from a young woman in good health. This chain's CDR3 is CASSPFNPSSGGIQYF. CDR3 coding DNA: TGTGCCAGCAGTCCTTTTAACCCATCGTCGGGCGGCATTCAGTACTTC.